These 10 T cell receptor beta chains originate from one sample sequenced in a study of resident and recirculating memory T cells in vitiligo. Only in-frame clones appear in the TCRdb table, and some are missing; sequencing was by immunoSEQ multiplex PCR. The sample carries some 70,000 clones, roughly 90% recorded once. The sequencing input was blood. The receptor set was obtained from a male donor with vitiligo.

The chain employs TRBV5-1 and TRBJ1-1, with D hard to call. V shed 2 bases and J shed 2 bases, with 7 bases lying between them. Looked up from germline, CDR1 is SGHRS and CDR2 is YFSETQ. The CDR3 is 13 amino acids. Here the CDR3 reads CASSLTGNTEAFF. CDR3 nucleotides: TGCGCCAGCAGCTTAACGGGTAACACTGAAGCTTTCTTT.

DNA for the CDR3: TGTGCCAGCAGCGGGAGTAATTCACCCCTCCACTTT. Residues: CASSGSNSPLHF. The V call is TRBV7-8, the J call TRBJ1-6; D ambiguous. V was cut by 5 bases and J by 6 bases, with 5 bases left in between. There are 12 residues in the CDR3. Germline CDR1 SGHVS, CDR2 FQNEAQ.

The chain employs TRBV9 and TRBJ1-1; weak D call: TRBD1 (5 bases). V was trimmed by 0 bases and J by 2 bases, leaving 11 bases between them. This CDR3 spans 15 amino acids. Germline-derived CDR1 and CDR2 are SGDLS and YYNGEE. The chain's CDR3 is CASSVDPQGNTEAFF. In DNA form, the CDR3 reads TGTGCCAGCAGCGTAGATCCCCAGGGAAACACTGAAGCTTTCTTT.

This CDR3 reads CATSAGTGGLEQYF. The CDR3 nucleotides read TGTGCCACGTCCGCCGGGACAGGGGGCCTCGAGCAGTACTTC. The gene calls are TRBV5-4 and TRBJ2-7, with 12 bases that match TRBD1. The CDR3 is made up of 14 amino acids. Trimming at V came to 9 bases and at J to 6 bases, leaving 10 bases not matched to a gene. From germline, CDR1 is SGHNT and CDR2 YYREEE (reference sequence).

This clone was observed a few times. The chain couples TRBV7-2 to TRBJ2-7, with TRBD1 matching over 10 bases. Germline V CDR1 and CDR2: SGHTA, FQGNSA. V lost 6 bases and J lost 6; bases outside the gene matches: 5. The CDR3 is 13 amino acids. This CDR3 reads CASSSRTGGEQYF. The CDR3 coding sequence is TGTGCCAGCAGTTCTCGGACAGGGGGCGAGCAGTACTTC.

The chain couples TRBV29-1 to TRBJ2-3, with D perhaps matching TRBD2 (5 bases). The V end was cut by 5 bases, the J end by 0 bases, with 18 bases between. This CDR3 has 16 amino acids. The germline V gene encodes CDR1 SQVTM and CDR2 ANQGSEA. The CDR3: CSVPSQRRSSTDTQYF. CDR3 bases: TGCAGCGTTCCCTCCCAGCGGCGCTCCAGCACAGATACGCAGTATTTT.

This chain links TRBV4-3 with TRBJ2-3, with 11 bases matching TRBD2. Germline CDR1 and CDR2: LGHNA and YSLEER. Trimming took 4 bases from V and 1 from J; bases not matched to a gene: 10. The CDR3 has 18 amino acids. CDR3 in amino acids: CASSPSGSGGAGTDTQYF. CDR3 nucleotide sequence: TGCGCCAGCAGCCCCTCTGGTAGCGGGGGGGCCGGCACAGATACGCAGTATTTT.

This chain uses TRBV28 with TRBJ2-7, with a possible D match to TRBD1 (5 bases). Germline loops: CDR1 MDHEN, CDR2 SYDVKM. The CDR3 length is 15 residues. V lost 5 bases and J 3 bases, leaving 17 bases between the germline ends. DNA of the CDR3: TGTGCCAGCAGTATACTAACAGGACATTTCTACGAGCAGTACTTC. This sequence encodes CASSILTGHFYEQYF. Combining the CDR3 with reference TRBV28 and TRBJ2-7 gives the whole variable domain DVKVTQSSRYLVKRTGEKVFLECVQDMDHENMFWYRQDPGLGLRLIYFSYDVKMKEKGDIPEGYSVSREKKERFSLILESASTNQTSMYLCASSILTGHFYEQYFGPGTRLTVT.

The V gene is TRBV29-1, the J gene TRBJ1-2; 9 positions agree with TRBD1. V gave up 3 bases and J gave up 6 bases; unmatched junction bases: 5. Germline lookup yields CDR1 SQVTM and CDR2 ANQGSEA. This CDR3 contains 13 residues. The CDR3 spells CSVDRTGAHGYTF. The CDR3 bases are TGCAGCGTTGATAGGACAGGGGCTCATGGCTACACCTTC. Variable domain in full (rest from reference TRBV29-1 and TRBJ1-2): SAVISQKPSRDICQRGTSLTIQCQVDSQVTMMFWYRQQPGQSLTLIATANQGSEATYESGFVIDKFPISRPNLTFSTLTVSNMSPEDSSIYLCSVDRTGAHGYTFGSGTRLTVV.

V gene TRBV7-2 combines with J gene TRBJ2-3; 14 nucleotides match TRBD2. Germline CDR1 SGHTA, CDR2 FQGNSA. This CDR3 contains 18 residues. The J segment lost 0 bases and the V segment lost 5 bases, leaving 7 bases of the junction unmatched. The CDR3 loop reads CASSPRTSGGSSTDTQYF. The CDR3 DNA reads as TGTGCCAGCAGCCCGCGGACTAGCGGGGGGTCTAGCACAGATACGCAGTATTTT.